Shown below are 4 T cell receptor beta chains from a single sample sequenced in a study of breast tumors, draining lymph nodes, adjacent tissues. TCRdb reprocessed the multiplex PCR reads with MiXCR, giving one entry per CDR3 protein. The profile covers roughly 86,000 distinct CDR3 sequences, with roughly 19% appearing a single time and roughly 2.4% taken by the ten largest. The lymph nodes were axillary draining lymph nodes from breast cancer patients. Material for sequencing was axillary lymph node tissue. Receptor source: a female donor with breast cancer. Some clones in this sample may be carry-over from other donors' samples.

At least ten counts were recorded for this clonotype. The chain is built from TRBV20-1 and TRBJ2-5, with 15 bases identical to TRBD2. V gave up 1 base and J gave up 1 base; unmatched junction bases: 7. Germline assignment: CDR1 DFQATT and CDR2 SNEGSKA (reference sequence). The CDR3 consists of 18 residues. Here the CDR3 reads CSARAPGTSGRSQETQYF. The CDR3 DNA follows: TGCAGTGCTAGAGCCCCCGGGACTAGCGGGAGGTCCCAAGAGACCCAGTACTTC.

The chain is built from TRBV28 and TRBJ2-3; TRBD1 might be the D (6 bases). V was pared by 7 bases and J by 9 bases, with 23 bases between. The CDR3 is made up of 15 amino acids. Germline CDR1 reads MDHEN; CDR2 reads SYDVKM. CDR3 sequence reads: CASIDRGIGKLTQYF. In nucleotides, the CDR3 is TGTGCCAGCATCGATAGGGGGATAGGGAAGTTAACGCAGTATTTT.

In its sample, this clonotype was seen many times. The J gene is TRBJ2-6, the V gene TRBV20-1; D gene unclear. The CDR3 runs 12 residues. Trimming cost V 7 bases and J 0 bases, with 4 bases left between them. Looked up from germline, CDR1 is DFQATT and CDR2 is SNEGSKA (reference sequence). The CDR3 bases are TGCAGTGGATACTCTGGGGCCAACGTCCTGACTTTC. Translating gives CSGYSGANVLTF.

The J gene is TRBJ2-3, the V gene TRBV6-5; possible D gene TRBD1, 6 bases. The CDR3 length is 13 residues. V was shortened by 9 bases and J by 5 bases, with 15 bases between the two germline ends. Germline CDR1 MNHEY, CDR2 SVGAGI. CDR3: CASSYRDIDTQYF. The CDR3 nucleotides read TGTGCCAGTAGCTACAGGGACATAGATACGCAGTATTTT.